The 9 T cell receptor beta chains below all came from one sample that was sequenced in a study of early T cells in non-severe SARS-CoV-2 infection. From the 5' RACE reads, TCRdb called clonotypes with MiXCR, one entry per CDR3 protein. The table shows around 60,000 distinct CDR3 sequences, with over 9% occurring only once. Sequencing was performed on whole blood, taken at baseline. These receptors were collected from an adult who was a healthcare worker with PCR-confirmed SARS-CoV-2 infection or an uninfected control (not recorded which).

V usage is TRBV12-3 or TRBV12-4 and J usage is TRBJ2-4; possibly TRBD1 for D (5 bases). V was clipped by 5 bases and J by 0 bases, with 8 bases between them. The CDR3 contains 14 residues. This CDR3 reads CASSLTVAKNIQYF. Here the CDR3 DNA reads TGTGCCAGCAGTCTGACAGTAGCCAAAAACATTCAGTACTTC.

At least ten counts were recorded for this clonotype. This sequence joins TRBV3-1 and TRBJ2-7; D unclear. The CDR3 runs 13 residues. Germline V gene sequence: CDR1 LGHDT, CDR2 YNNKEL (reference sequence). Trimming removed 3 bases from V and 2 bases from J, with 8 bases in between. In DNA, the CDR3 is TGTGCCAGCAGCCAGAATGGTCCCTACGAGCAGTACTTC. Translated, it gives CASSQNGPYEQYF.

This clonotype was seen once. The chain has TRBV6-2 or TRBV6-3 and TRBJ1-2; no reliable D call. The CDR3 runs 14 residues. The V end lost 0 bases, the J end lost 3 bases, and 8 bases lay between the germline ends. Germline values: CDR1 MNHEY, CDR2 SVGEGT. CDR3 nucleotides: TGTGCCAGCAGTTACTCACCTATTTACTATGGCTACACCTTC. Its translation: CASSYSPIYYGYTF.

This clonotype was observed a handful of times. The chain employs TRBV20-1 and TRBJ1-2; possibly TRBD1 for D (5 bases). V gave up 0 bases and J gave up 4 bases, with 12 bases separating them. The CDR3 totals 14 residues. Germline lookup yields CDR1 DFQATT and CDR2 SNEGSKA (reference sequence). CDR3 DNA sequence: TGCAGTGCTAGAGATCTTAAGGGGTTCTATGGCTACACCTTC. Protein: CSARDLKGFYGYTF.

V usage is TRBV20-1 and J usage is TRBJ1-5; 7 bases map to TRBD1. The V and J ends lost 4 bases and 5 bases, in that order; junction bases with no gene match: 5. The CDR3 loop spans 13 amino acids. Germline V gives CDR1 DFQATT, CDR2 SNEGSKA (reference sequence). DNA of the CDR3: TGCAGTGCTAAGACAGGGCCAGATCAGCCCCAGCATTTT. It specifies CSAKTGPDQPQHF.

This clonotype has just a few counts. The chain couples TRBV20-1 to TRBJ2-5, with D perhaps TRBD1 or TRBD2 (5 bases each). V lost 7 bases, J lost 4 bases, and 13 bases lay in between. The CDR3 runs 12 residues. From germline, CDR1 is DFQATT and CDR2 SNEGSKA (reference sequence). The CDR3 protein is CSEFPRGETQYF. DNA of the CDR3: TGCAGTGAATTCCCGAGGGGAGAGACCCAGTACTTC.

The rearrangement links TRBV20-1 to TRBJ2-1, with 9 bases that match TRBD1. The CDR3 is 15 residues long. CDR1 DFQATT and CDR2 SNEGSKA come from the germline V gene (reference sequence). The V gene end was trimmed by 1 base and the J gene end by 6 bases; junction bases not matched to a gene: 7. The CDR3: CSARGQTGGVNEQFF. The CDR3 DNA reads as TGCAGTGCTAGAGGGCAAACAGGGGGCGTCAATGAGCAGTTCTTC.

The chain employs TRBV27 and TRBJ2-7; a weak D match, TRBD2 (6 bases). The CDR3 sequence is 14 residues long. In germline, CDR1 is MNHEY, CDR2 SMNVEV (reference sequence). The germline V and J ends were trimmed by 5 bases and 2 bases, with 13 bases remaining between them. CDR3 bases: TGTGCCAGCAGTAGGGGACTTTCCCCCTACGAGCAGTACTTC. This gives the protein CASSRGLSPYEQYF.

The CDR3 loop reads CASRYGQGNMNTEAFF. DNA of the CDR3: TGCGCCAGCCGATATGGACAGGGGAACATGAACACTGAAGCTTTCTTT. V usage is TRBV5-1 and J usage is TRBJ1-1; TRBD1 matches 9 bases. V was clipped by 7 bases and J by 0 bases; unmatched bases: 10. CDR3 length: 16 amino acids. CDR1 is SGHRS, CDR2 YFSETQ, per germline.